This T cell receptor beta chain was captured in a study of blood T cell repertoires in COVID-19. The overall study: Samples of COVID-19 (acute and convalescent) were obtained from the United States, Italy and Spain. The cDNA or gDNA used as material had been derived from T cells, B-cell-depleted T cells, or PBMCs.

Authors' analysis steps: Reference gene primer amplification in the assay estimated nucleated cell counts. Clones were read by immunoSEQ multiplex PCR, and TCRdb kept only the in-frame ones, dropping some. For V, J and clone size, that table is used; D and trimming come from the DNA. The sample yields 35,000 to 45,000 clones, about 90% seen once. The source is a man over 45 with active COVID-19. Sequencing input: peripheral blood.

CDR3 sequence: CASSQSGGSYEQYF. CDR3 DNA: TGTGCCAGCTCACAATCAGGGGGCTCCTACGAGCAGTACTTC. The rearrangement links TRBV18 to TRBJ2-7, with TRBD1 identical over 7 bases. Germline trimming cut 4 bases from V and 0 bases from J; bases unmatched to any gene: 3. Germline CDR1 and CDR2: KGHSH and LQKENI. This CDR3 contains 14 residues.